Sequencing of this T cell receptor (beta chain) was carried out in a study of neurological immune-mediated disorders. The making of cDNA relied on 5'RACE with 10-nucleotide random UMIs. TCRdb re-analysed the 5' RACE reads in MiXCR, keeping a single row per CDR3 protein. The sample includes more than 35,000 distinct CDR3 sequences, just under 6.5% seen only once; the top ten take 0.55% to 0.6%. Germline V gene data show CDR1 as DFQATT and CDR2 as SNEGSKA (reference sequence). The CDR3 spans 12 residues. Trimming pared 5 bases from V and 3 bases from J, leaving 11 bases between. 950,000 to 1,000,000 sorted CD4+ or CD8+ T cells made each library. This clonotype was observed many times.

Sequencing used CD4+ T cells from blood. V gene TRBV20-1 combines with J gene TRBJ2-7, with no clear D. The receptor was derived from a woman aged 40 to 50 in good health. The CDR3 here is CSADSGLYEQYF. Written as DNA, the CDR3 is TGCAGTGCTGACTCCGGGCTCTACGAGCAGTACTTC.